This T cell receptor (beta chain) was profiled in a study of cytomegalovirus exposure and HLA in healthy donors. As concerns this clone: The antigen is unknown.

The CDR3 spans 15 residues. V lost 5 bases and J lost 3, with 13 bases in between. The V gene's germline CDR1 is SEHNR and CDR2 FQNEAQ (reference sequence). Study results and caveats: Reported performance of the classifier showed diagnosis of cytomegalovirus status with high specificity and sensitivity. The number of N-insertions in an Asian-associated ancestry cluster was reportedly below the roughly 620-donor mean in a later analysis.

Vbeta (60) and Jbeta (13) primers were used in the PCR. TCRdb keeps only in-frame clones here, not all; method: immunoSEQ multiplex PCR. The sample records around 150,000 clones, around four fifths being singletons. Specimen: PBMCs. The V call is TRBV7-9, the J call TRBJ2-2; D is possibly TRBD1 (6 bases). This receptor was obtained from a young woman in good health and CMV-seronegative. As DNA, the CDR3 is TGTGCCAGCAGCCCAGCAACAGGGTACACCGGGGAGCTGTTTTTT. Its protein is CASSPATGYTGELFF.